This TCR beta chain was identified in a study of blood T cell repertoires in COVID-19. For the study at large: Researchers got acute and convalescent COVID-19 samples from the United States, Italy and Spain. T cells, B-cell-depleted T cells, or PBMCs provided the cDNA or gDNA that served as material.

Original processing notes: Amplified reference gene primers provided the basis for estimating nucleated cell counts. Profiling relied on immunoSEQ multiplex PCR, and the TCRdb table lists in-frame clones only, not all of them. V and J calls and clone size follow that table, whereas D and trimming were derived from the DNA. The table includes about 150,000 clones, around 90% detected once. The length of the CDR3 is 13 residues. Germline loops: CDR1 SQVTM, CDR2 ANQGSEA. Trimming removed 4 bases from V and 8 bases from J; junction bases left unmatched: 10. In terms of age and location, participants ranged from roughly 18 to 90 years and lived in about two dozen US areas.

Specimen: PBMCs or T cells enriched from blood (not recorded which). The TCR sequence derives from a woman aged 40 to 49 who had been exposed to COVID-19. The chain carries TRBV29-1 and TRBJ1-2, with 7 bases lining up with TRBD1. CDR3 sequence reads: CSVGEGYRGGYTF. The CDR3 region has the DNA TGCAGCGTTGGAGAGGGGTACAGGGGAGGCTACACCTTC.